In its sample, the clone carrying this T cell receptor beta chain ranks as medium-sized. The target antigen is unknown. The CDR3 runs 14 residues. This specimen belongs to a study of molecular identifiers for immune sequencing clone quantification. Listed TCR primers, together with previously described methods, were used for the bulk TCR libraries. MiXCR was run by TCRdb on the PCR reads, yielding one entry per CDR3 protein. The repertoire holds about 12,000 distinct CDR3 sequences, around 15% seen once, with approximately 1.5% in the top ten. Naive CD8 T cells were FACS-sorted by CD8+CD4-CCR7+CD45RA+ markers. Study-wide points: Identical TCR molecules that share a barcode could lead to an underestimation of highly expanded clone sizes.

The chain recombines TRBV21-1 with TRBJ2-7; no DNA check was done on the table's D call, TRBD2. TRBV21-1 corresponds to a pseudogene. The sequencing input was naive CD8+ T cells from blood, with Jurkat cell RNA spiked in. Stated subset: FACS-sorted CD8+CD4-CCR7+CD45RA+ naive T cells. The TCR sequence derives from a human donor in good health. Some libraries in this study had Jurkat cell RNA spiked in. The CDR3 DNA reads as TGTGCCAGGAGGGACCCGGGACTAGAGTACGAGCAGTACTTC. Its translation: CARRDPGLEYEQYF.